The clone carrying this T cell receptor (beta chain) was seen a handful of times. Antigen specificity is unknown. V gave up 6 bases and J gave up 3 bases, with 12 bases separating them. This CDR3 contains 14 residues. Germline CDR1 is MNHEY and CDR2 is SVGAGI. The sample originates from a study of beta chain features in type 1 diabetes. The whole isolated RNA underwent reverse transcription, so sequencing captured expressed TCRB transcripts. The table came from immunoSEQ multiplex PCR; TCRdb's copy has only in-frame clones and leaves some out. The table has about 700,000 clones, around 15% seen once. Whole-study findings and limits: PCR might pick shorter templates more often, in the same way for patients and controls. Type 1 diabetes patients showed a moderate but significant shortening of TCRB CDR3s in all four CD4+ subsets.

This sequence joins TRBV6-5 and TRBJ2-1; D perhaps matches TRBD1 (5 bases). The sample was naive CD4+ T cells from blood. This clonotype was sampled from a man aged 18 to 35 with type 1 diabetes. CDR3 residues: CASSLTTVYNEQFF. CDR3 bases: TGTGCCAGCAGCCTGACGACAGTCTACAATGAGCAGTTCTTC.